This record concerns one T cell receptor beta chain sequence. What it recognizes is unknown. One junction end does not reproduce the germline sequence, and a read error may be involved. These data come from a study of graft-versus-host responses after intestinal transplantation. On the study more broadly: All recipients were transplanted with multivisceral, liver-intestinal, or isolated intestinal grafts. Following induction with anti-thymocyte globulin, all recipients were given tacrolimus and steroids for about 3 years. Broader study findings: Early after transplant, HvG clones declined as circulating GvH clones peaked.

The length of the CDR3 is 11 residues. In germline, CDR1 is LNHDA, CDR2 SQIVND (reference sequence). Produced via immunoSEQ multiplex PCR; TCRdb's table is partial and in-frame only. Among more than 70,000 clones listed, around 93% were seen once. V and J are TRBV19 and TRBJ1-1; no definite D call. The sample consisted of unstimulated CD8+ T cells sorted from spleen or lymph node cells, taken before transplant. This TCR came from a human donor who was the organ donor for an intestinal transplant. For the CDR3, the DNA is TGTGCCAGTAGTATAGGAGACATCGAAATCTTT. Protein product: CASSIGDIEIF.